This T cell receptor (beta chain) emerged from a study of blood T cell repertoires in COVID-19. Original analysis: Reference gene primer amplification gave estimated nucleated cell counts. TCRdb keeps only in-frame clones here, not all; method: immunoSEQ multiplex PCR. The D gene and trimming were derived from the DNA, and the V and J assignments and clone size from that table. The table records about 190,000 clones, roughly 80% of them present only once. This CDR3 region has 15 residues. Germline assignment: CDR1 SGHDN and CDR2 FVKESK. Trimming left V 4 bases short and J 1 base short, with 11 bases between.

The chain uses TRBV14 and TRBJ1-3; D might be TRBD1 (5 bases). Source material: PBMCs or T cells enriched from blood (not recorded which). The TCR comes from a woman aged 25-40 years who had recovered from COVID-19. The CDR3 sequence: CASSPRTTSGNTIYF. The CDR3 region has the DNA TGTGCCAGCAGCCCTAGGACAACATCTGGAAACACCATATATTTT.